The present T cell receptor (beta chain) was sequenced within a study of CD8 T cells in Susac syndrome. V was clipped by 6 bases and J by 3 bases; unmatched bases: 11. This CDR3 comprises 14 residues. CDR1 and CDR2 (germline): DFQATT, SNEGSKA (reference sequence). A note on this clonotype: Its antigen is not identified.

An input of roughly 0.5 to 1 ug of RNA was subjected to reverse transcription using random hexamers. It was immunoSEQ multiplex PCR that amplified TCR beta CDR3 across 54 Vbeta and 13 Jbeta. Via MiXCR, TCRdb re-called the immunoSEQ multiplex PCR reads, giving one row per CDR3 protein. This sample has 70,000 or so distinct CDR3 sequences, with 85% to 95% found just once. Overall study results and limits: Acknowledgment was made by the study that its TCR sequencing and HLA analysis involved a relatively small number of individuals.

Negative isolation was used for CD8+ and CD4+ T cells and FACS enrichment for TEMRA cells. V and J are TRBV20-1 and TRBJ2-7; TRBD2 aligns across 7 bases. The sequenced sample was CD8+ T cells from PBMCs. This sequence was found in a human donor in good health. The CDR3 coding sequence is TGCAGTGCCCTGGGGAGGGCGGCGCGCTACGAGCAGTACTTC. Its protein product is CSALGRAARYEQYF.